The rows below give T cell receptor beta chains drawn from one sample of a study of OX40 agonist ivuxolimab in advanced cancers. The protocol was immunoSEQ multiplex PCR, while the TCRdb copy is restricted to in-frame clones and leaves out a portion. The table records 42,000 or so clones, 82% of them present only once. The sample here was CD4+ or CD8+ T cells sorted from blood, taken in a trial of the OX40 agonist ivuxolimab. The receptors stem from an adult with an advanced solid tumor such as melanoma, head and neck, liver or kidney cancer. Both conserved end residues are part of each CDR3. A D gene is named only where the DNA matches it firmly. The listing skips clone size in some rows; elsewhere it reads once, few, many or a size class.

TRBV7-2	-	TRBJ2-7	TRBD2	TGTGCCAGCAGCCTGCAGACTAGCGGGGGGATTTACGAGCAGTACTTC	CASSLQTSGGIYEQYF
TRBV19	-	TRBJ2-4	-	TGTGCCAGTAGTATGAGAGCGGCTAGCTTGAACATTCAGTACTTC	CASSMRAASLNIQYF
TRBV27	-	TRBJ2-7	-	TGTGCCAGCAGTAAACCGGGTCCTTCCCCCGAGCAGTACTTC	CASSKPGPSPEQYF
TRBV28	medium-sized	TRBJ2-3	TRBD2	TGTGCCAGCAGTCGACTAGCGGGAGAAGATACGCAGTATTTT	CASSRLAGEDTQYF
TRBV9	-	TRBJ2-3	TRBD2	TGTGCCAGCAGCGTTATTAATGGAGCGGGAGCAGATACGCAGTATTTT	CASSVINGAGADTQYF
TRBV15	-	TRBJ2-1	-	TGTGCCACCAGCCCACCCCCTGGGGGCAATGAGCAGTTCTTC	CATSPPPGGNEQFF
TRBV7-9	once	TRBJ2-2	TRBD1	TGTGCCAGCAGCCAGGACAGGATCACCGGGGAGCTGTTTTTT	CASSQDRITGELFF
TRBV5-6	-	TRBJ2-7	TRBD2	TGTGCCAGCAGCTTGGAACCCCCTGGGGGACTAGTTTACGAGCAGTACTTC	CASSLEPPGGLVYEQYF
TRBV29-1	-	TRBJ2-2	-	TGCAGCGTCCTAAGTTTTACGACCGGGGAGCTGTTTTTT	CSVLSFTTGELFF
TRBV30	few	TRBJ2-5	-	TGTGCCTGGAGTGCGGGGCGGGAAGTAGAGACCCAGTACTTC	CAWSAGREVETQYF
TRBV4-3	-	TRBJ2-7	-	TGCGCCAGCAGCCGAGACGAGAATTCCTACGAGCAGTACTTC	CASSRDENSYEQYF
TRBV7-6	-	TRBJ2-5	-	TGTGCCAGCAGCGGTGCACAAGAGACCCAGTACTTC	CASSGAQETQYF
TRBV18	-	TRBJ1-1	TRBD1	TGTGCCAGCTCACCGAGGGGGCAGCGTTCGGCGGTCACTGAAGCTTTCTTT	CASSPRGQRSAVTEAFF
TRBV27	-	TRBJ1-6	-	TGTGCCAGCCGCTGGGGGACCTATAATTCACCCCTCCACTTT	CASRWGTYNSPLHF
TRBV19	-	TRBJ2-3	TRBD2	TGTGCCAGTAGTGGATGGACTAGCGGGAACACAGATACGCAGTATTTT	CASSGWTSGNTDTQYF
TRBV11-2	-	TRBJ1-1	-	TGTGCCAGCAGCTCCACTAGAGGCAGGTTACGAGCTTTCTTT	CASSSTRGRLRAFF
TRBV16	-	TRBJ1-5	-	TGTGCCAGCAGCCCCGGCACAGGCGGCAATCAGCCCCAGCATTTT	CASSPGTGGNQPQHF
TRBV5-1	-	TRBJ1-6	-	TGCGCCAGCAGAGAAGGACAGATCTATAATTCACCCCTCCACTTT	CASREGQIYNSPLHF
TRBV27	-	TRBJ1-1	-	TGTGCCAGCAGTTTATATACGGGCACTGAAGCTTTCTTT	CASSLYTGTEAFF
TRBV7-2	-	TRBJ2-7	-	TGTGCCAGCAGCTTAGACTGGACAACTACCTACGAGCAGTACTTC	CASSLDWTTTYEQYF
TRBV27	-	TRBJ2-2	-	TGTGCCAGCAGTTTAGTGGCAGCCGAAGGCCGTACCGGGGAGCTGTTTTTT	CASSLVAAEGRTGELFF
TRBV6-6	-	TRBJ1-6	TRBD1	TGTGCCAGCACTCAGGGGACAGCTAATTCACCCCTCCACTTT	CASTQGTANSPLHF
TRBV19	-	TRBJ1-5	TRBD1	TGTGCCAGTAGTCATCTGGGGACAGGGGGCAGTCAGCCCCAGCATTTT	CASSHLGTGGSQPQHF
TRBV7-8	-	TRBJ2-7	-	TGTGCCAGCAGCTCACCGGGACAAGGAACCTACGAGCAGTACTTC	CASSSPGQGTYEQYF
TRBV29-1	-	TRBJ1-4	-	TGCAGCGTCGAAGGGGAAAAACTGTTTTTT	CSVEGEKLFF
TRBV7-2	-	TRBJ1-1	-	TGTGCCAGCAGCGGCGACACAGGCTTAAACACTGAAGCTTTCTTT	CASSGDTGLNTEAFF
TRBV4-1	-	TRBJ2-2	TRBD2	TGCGCCAGCAGCCAAACTAGCGGGGGGTACACCGGGGAGCTGTTTTTT	CASSQTSGGYTGELFF
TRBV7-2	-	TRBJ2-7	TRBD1	TGTGCCAGCAGCTCGGACAGGGGGACGGTCTACGAGCAGTACTTC	CASSSDRGTVYEQYF
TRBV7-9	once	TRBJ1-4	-	TGTGCCAGCAGCTTAGACGGACCTAATGAAAAACTGTTTTTT	CASSLDGPNEKLFF
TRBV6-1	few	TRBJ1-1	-	TGTGCCAGCAGTCTAGGGGACGCTGAAGCTTTCTTT	CASSLGDAEAFF
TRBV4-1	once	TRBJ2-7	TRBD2	TGCGCCAGCAGCCAAGTGTTAGCGGGGACCTACGAGCAGTACTTC	CASSQVLAGTYEQYF
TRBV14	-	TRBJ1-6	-	TGTGCCAGCAGCACAAGGACAGCCTTTTCACCCCTCCACTTT	CASSTRTAFSPLHF
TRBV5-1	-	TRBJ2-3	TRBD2	TGCGCCAGCAGCTGGACTAGCGGGGGAGATACGCAGTATTTT	CASSWTSGGDTQYF
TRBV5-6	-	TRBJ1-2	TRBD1	TGTGCCAGCAGCCCGGGACAGGCTCCTGGTGGCTACACCTTC	CASSPGQAPGGYTF
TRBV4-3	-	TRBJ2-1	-	TGCGCCAGCAGCCAAGAGGCTAGTCCCTACAATGAGCAGTTCTTC	CASSQEASPYNEQFF
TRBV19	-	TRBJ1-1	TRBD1	TGTGCCAGTAGTATCTGGGACAGGGGCGGGGGAGACACTGAAGCTTTCTTT	CASSIWDRGGGDTEAFF
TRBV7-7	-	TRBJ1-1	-	TGTGCTAGCAGCCCAGGGGCGAACACTGAAGCTTTCTTT	CASSPGANTEAFF
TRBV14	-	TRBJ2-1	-	TGTGCCAGCAGCCCGACTGCGTACTACAATGAGCAGTTCTTC	CASSPTAYYNEQFF
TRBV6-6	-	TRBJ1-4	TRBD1	TGTGCCAGCAACGAGGACAGGGGGCGGGAAAAACTGTTTTTT	CASNEDRGREKLFF
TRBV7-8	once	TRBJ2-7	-	TGTGCCAGCAACTTACTGACGGAATACGAGCAGTACTTC	CASNLLTEYEQYF
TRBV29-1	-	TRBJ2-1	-	TGCAGCGTCGGGGAGTCCTCGGGTGAGCAGTTCTTC	CSVGESSGEQFF
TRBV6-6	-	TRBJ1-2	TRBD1	TGTGCCAGCAGTTACCCCAGCACAGGGGTGGACTATGGCTACACCTTC	CASSYPSTGVDYGYTF
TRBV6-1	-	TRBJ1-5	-	TGTGCCAGCAGTGAAAGGCGGGGCCTCGGCAATCAGCCCCAGCATTTT	CASSERRGLGNQPQHF
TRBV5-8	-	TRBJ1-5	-	TGTGCCAGCACCCATGCGGACCAGCGCAATCAGCCCCAGCATTTT	CASTHADQRNQPQHF
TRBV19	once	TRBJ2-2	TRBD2	TGTGCCAGTAGTCCACTAGCGGGGACCTCTGAAGGTGGCACCGGGGAGCTGTTTTTT	CASSPLAGTSEGGTGELFF
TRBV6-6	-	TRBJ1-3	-	TGTGCCAGCAGGCACGAAGGAGACCCTGGAAACACCATATATTTT	CASRHEGDPGNTIYF
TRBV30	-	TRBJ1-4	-	TGTGCCTGGAGGGGCTATCATAATGCGGACCCCAATGAAAAACTGTTTTTT	CAWRGYHNADPNEKLFF
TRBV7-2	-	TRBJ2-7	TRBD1	TGTGCCAGCAGCTTAGAGGTAGCAGGGGGATCCTACGAGCAGTACTTC	CASSLEVAGGSYEQYF
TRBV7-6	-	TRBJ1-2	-	TGTGCCAGCAGCTTAGCGCCGGGGATTAACTATGGCTACACCTTC	CASSLAPGINYGYTF
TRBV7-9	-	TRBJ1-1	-	TGTGCCAGCAGCCCGACAGTGAATGAAGCTTTCTTT	CASSPTVNEAFF
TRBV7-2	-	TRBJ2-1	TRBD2	TGTGCCAGCAGCTTTCCGGTGACTAGCGGTTATAATGAGCAGTTCTTC	CASSFPVTSGYNEQFF
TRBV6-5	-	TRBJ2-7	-	TGTGCCAGCAGAGACCACAGGGAGATCTACGAGCAGTACTTC	CASRDHREIYEQYF
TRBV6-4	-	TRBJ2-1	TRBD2	TGTGCCAGCAGCTTATATGGGACTAGCGGGGGCCTCTCCTACAATGAGCAGTTCTTC	CASSLYGTSGGLSYNEQFF